A single sample is the source of the 14 T cell receptor beta chains below, sequenced in a study of cytomegalovirus exposure and HLA in healthy donors. PCR involved 60 Vbeta and 13 Jbeta primers. Here immunoSEQ multiplex PCR was the method, and the copy in TCRdb shows in-frame clones only, minus some. The sample holds approximately 110,000 clones, around 70% seen once. The specimen was PBMCs. These receptors were taken from a man aged 35-49 years in good health and CMV-seropositive.

This clone was detected once. This sequence joins TRBV6-5 and TRBJ1-2; 9 nucleotides line up with TRBD1. Germline V CDR1 and CDR2: MNHEY, SVGAGI. With V trimmed by 11 bases and J by 8 bases, 9 bases remained unmatched. The CDR3 has 12 residues. This chain's CDR3 is CAARQGERGYTF. Written as DNA, the CDR3 is TGTGCCGCTAGACAGGGGGAAAGGGGCTACACCTTC.

The chain joins TRBV10-2 to TRBJ2-7, with 8 bases fitting TRBD1. V lost 6 bases to trimming and J lost 2 bases; unmatched junction nucleotides: 3. The germline gives CDR1 WSHSY, CDR2 SAAADI. The CDR3 is made up of 13 amino acids. CDR3 bases: TGCGCCAGCAGGATGGACAGGGCCTACGAGCAGTACTTC. Its protein product is CASRMDRAYEQYF.

This clone was counted at least ten times. This sample also contains other DNA sequences that code for the same CDR3. The rearrangement joins TRBV29-1 to TRBJ1-4; D may be TRBD1 (5 bases). This CDR3 is 13 amino acids long. CDR1 and CDR2 (germline): SQVTM, ANQGSEA. The V gene lost 6 bases and the J gene lost 5 bases, with 13 bases spanning the gap. The CDR3 DNA sequence: TGCAGCGTGCCGGGACTGACAAATGAAAAACTGTTTTTT. This encodes CSVPGLTNEKLFF.

This clone was counted between two and nine times. This rearrangement joins TRBV5-6 to TRBJ1-5; TRBD1 is a possible D gene (5 bases). Germline CDR1 is SGHDT and CDR2 is YYEEEE. The CDR3 has 16 amino acids. Trimming removed 3 bases at V and 4 bases at J, with 17 bases between. The CDR3 loop reads CASSSLEGDGNQPQHF. CDR3 nucleotides: TGTGCCAGCAGCTCCCTTGAAGGGGATGGGAATCAGCCCCAGCATTTT.

This clone occurred once. CDR3: CASSQEWGSYTEAFF. The CDR3 coding sequence is TGTGCCAGCAGCCAAGAATGGGGCTCGTACACTGAAGCTTTCTTT. V is TRBV4-2 and J is TRBJ1-1, with D maybe TRBD1 (5 bases). CDR3 length equals 15 residues. Deletions cut 0 bases from V and 3 bases from J, with 11 bases between. CDR1 and CDR2 (germline): LGHNA, YNFKEQ.

This clone occurred a few times. The J gene is TRBJ2-7, the V gene TRBV5-4; D might be TRBD1 (7 bases). Between the trimmed V and J ends, which lost 4 bases and 4 bases, there was a span of 12 bases. This CDR3 comprises 13 residues. CDR1 SGHNT and CDR2 YYREEE come from the germline V gene (reference sequence). The CDR3 protein is CASSAGQTYEQYF. DNA of the CDR3: TGTGCCAGCAGCGCGGGACAGACATACGAGCAGTACTTC.

This clone was detected only a few times. J is TRBJ1-2 and V is TRBV5-8; tentatively, D is TRBD1 (5 bases). Germline CDR1 reads SGHTS; CDR2 reads YDEGEE. Trimming removed 3 bases from V and 1 base from J, with 13 bases in between. This CDR3 has 15 amino acids. The CDR3, as DNA: TGTGCCAGCAGCTGGGACCGGGACTTTAACTATGGCTACACCTTC. Its protein is CASSWDRDFNYGYTF.

The chain uses TRBV9 and TRBJ2-3, with 9 bases fitting TRBD1. The CDR3 has 13 residues. Germline CDR1 SGDLS, CDR2 YYNGEE. With 3 bases clipped from V and 10 bases from J, the junction kept 6 bases outside the gene matches. The CDR3 sequence: CASSALGQGPQYF. The CDR3 DNA reads TGTGCCAGCAGCGCACTAGGACAGGGGCCGCAGTATTTT.

This chain joins TRBV19 and TRBJ1-1; a weak D match, TRBD1 (5 bases). Germline V gene sequence: CDR1 LNHDA, CDR2 SQIVND (reference sequence). The V end lost 5 bases, the J end lost 1 base, and 11 bases lay between the germline ends. The CDR3 length is 14 residues. The CDR3 is CASSFSDRNTEAFF. The CDR3 coding sequence is TGTGCCAGTAGTTTTTCAGACAGGAACACTGAAGCTTTCTTT. Complete variable domain (other parts from reference TRBV19 and TRBJ1-1): DGGITQSPKYLFRKEGQNVTLSCEQNLNHDAMYWYRQDPGQGLRLIYYSQIVNDFQKGDIAEGYSVSREKKESFPLTVTSAQKNPTAFYLCASSFSDRNTEAFFGQGTRLTVV.

The chain joins TRBV7-2 to TRBJ1-2; 8 bases fit TRBD1. Unmatched junction bases numbered 10, after V lost 5 bases and J lost 5 bases. The CDR3 length is 15 residues. CDR1 and CDR2 from the germline V gene are SGHTA and FQGNSA. For the CDR3, the DNA is TGTGCCAGCAGCGTTGCCGGGACAGGACCTTATGGCTACACCTTC. Translation gives CASSVAGTGPYGYTF. The entire variable domain, with the rest obtained from reference TRBV7-2 and TRBJ1-2, is as follows: GAGVSQSPSNKVTEKGKDVELRCDPISGHTALYWYRQSLGQGLEFLIYFQGNSAPDKSGLPSDRFSAERTGGSVSTLTIQRTQQEDSAVYLCASSVAGTGPYGYTFGSGTRLTVV.

The chain combines TRBV11-3 with TRBJ2-1, with a tentative D call TRBD2 (5 bases). The CDR3 is made up of 12 amino acids. The germline V gene has CDR1 SGHNT and CDR2 YENEEA. Trimming removed 5 bases from V and 4 bases from J, with 6 bases in between. CDR3 region: CASSPGYNEQFF. As DNA, the CDR3 is TGTGCCAGCAGCCCGGGATACAATGAGCAGTTCTTC. Complete variable domain (other parts from reference TRBV11-3 and TRBJ2-1): EAGVVQSPRYKIIEKKQPVAFWCNPISGHNTLYWYLQNLGQGPELLIRYENEEAVDDSQLPKDRFSAERLKGVDSTLKIQPAELGDSAVYLCASSPGYNEQFFGPGTRLTVL.

This chain connects TRBV28 to TRBJ2-5; 7 positions match TRBD1. Unmatched junction bases numbered 4, after V lost 5 bases and J lost 1 base. Germline V lookup: CDR1 MDHEN, CDR2 SYDVKM. This CDR3 is 14 amino acids long. The CDR3 here is CASSRGRTQETQYF. In DNA form, the CDR3 reads TGTGCCAGCAGTAGGGGGCGGACCCAAGAGACCCAGTACTTC.

This chain uses TRBV6-6 with TRBJ2-7; D gene ambiguous. Germline V CDR1 and CDR2: MNHNY, SVGAGI (reference sequence). The CDR3 is made up of 14 amino acids. The germline V and J ends were trimmed by 2 bases and 2 bases, with 10 bases remaining between them. The CDR3 coding sequence is TGTGCCAGCAGTTACGCCAGGATAGCCTACGAGCAGTACTTC. This encodes CASSYARIAYEQYF.

This clone was found once. The chain joins TRBV5-6 to TRBJ2-3; 9 positions agree with TRBD2. Germline V gene data show CDR1 as SGHDT and CDR2 as YYEEEE. The V gene end was trimmed by 4 bases and the J gene end by 6 bases; junction bases not matched to a gene: 18. The CDR3 runs 18 residues. The CDR3 sequence: CASSRGFGVVAGDDTQYF. As DNA, the CDR3 is TGTGCCAGCAGCCGGGGTTTTGGCGTTGTAGCGGGAGACGATACGCAGTATTTT.